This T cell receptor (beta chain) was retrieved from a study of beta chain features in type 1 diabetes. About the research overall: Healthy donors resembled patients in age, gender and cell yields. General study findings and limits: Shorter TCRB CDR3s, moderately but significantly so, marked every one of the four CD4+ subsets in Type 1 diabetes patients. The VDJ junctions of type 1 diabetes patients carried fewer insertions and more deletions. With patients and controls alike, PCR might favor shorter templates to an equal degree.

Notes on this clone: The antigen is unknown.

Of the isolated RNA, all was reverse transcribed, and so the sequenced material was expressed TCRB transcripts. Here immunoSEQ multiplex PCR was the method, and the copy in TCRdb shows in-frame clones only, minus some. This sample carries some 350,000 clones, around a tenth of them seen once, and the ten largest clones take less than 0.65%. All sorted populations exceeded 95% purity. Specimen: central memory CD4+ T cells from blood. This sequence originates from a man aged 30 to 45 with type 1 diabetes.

The CDR3 nucleotides are TGTGCCAGCAGCTTAGATCGTGCAGCAGGCTACACCTTC. This codes for CASSLDRAAGYTF. The V call is TRBV11-2, the J call TRBJ1-2; no firm D call. The CDR3 has 13 amino acids. Germline V CDR1 and CDR2: SGHAT, FQNNGV. Trimming shortened V by 0 bases and J by 8 bases, and 10 bases separated the two germline ends. The full variable domain, with the rest looked up from reference TRBV11-2 and TRBJ1-2, is EAGVAQSPRYKIIEKRQSVAFWCNPISGHATLYWYQQILGQGPKLLIQFQNNGVVDDSQLPKDRFSAERLKGVDSTLKIQPAKLEDSAVYLCASSLDRAAGYTFGSGTRLTVV.